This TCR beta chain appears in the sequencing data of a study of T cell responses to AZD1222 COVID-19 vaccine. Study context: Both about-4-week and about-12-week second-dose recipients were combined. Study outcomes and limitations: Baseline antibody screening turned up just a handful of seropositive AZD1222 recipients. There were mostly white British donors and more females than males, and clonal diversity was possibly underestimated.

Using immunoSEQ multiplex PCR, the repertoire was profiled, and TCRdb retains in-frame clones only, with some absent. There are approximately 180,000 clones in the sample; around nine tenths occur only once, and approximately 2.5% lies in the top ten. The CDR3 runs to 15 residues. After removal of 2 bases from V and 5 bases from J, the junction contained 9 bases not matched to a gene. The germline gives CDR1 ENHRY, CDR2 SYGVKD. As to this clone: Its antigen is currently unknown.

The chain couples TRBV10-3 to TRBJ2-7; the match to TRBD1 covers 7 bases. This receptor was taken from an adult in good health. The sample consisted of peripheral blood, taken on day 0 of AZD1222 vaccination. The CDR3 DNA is TGTGCCATCAGTGAGCCACCGACAGGGTCCGACGAGCAGTACTTC. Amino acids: CAISEPPTGSDEQYF.